The 21 T cell receptor beta chains below all came from one sample that was sequenced in a study of shared clonotypes between healthy human individuals. TCRdb's table, derived via immunoSEQ multiplex PCR, lists solely in-frame clones and lacks some. Altogether about 1.1 million clones are present, approximately 77% being singletons, with the ten largest covering about 0.89%. The sequencing sample was made of memory CD4+ T cells from PBMCs. Indicated subset: CD45RA-negative fraction. The origin of the receptors is a man aged 18 to 30 in good health. Some clones in this sample may be carry-over from other donors' samples.

This clone was seen just once. This chain joins TRBV28 and TRBJ1-2, with D perhaps TRBD1 (5 bases). The ends were cut back, 10 bases at V and 3 bases at J, with 15 bases in the middle. The CDR3 spans 13 residues. Germline CDR1 and CDR2: MDHEN and SYDVKM. The CDR3 DNA sequence: TGTGCCACATCGGGGGGGTATTACTATGGCTACACCTTC. Translation: CATSGGYYYGYTF.

This sequence joins TRBV28 and TRBJ2-3; D is unclear. This CDR3 region has 12 residues. Germline V CDR1 and CDR2: MDHEN, SYDVKM. V was trimmed by 3 bases and J by 9 bases, leaving 10 bases between them. The CDR3: CASSLAISTQYF. As DNA, the CDR3 is TGTGCCAGCAGTTTGGCTATCAGCACGCAGTATTTT.

The chain has TRBV12-5 and TRBJ1-2; the D gene is possibly TRBD1 (6 bases). V was trimmed by 5 bases and J by 7 bases, leaving 17 bases between them. Germline V gene lookup returns CDR1 LGHNT and CDR2 FRNRAP. The CDR3 extends over 14 amino acids. The DNA for the CDR3 is TGTGCTAGTGGTCCAGAAGGGGGGCGGAGTGGCTACACCTTC. It yields the protein CASGPEGGRSGYTF.

V and J are TRBV11-2 and TRBJ2-2; possible D gene TRBD2, 5 bases. V dropped 8 bases and J dropped 4 bases, with 14 bases sitting between them. Germline loops: CDR1 SGHAT, CDR2 FQNNGV. The CDR3 totals 14 residues. CDR3 nucleotide sequence: TGTGCCAGCGCCCTGAGGGAAGGCACCGGGGAGCTGTTTTTT. It encodes CASALREGTGELFF.

This chain connects TRBV6-5 to TRBJ2-3; TRBD1 matches at 8 bases. This CDR3 contains 15 residues. V gave up 0 bases and J gave up 7 bases; unmatched junction bases: 6. CDR1 MNHEY and CDR2 SVGAGI come from the germline V gene. Here the CDR3 reads CASSYSTGVGNTQYF. As DNA, the CDR3 is TGTGCCAGCAGTTACTCGACAGGGGTCGGGAATACGCAGTATTTT.

This clone has just one count. The chain uses TRBV15 and TRBJ2-1; TRBD1 matches at 9 bases. This CDR3 contains 16 residues. Germline assignment: CDR1 LNHNV and CDR2 YYDKDF (reference sequence). After removal of 5 bases from V and 5 bases from J, the junction contained 10 bases not matched to a gene. CDR3 sequence (DNA): TGTGCCACCAGCCGTTGGTTGGACAGGGGAAACAATGAGCAGTTCTTC. Amino acid sequence: CATSRWLDRGNNEQFF.

V gene TRBV2 combines with J gene TRBJ1-2; no firm D call. Germline V CDR1 and CDR2: SNHLY, FYNNEI. This CDR3 has 13 residues. V lost 4 bases, J lost 6 bases, and 12 bases lay in between. In nucleotides, the CDR3 is TGTGCCAGCAGTGCGGAGGGAATAAATGGCTACACCTTC. Protein sequence: CASSAEGINGYTF.

The chain recombines TRBV28 with TRBJ2-1; 7 bases agree with TRBD2. Germline V lookup: CDR1 MDHEN, CDR2 SYDVKM. V was pared by 4 bases and J by 10 bases, with 7 bases of the junction left unmatched. The CDR3 contains 13 residues. In DNA, the CDR3 is TGTGCCAGCAGTTCTCCCGGGACTACCGAGCAGTTCTTC. Its translation: CASSSPGTTEQFF.

The V call is TRBV27, the J call TRBJ1-2, with D unresolved. Germline V gene data show CDR1 as MNHEY and CDR2 as SMNVEV (reference sequence). Trimming shortened V by 6 bases and J by 7 bases, and 18 bases separated the two germline ends. The CDR3 loop spans 14 amino acids. The CDR3 DNA reads as TGTGCCAGCAGCCCCCGAAATGGCATAGGTGGCTACACCTTC. Translation: CASSPRNGIGGYTF.

The chain carries TRBV5-4 and TRBJ1-2, with D hard to call. The CDR3 spans 15 residues. V lost 4 bases, J lost 0 bases, and 13 bases lay in between. Germline V gives CDR1 SGHNT, CDR2 YYREEE (reference sequence). The CDR3 loop reads CASSIPDGSNYGYTF. CDR3 bases: TGTGCCAGCAGCATCCCGGACGGATCTAACTATGGCTACACCTTC.

This clone has more than one count but fewer than ten. The chain employs TRBV4-1 and TRBJ2-2, with a possible D match to TRBD1 (6 bases). The germline V and J ends were trimmed by 4 bases and 6 bases, with 15 bases remaining between them. From germline, CDR1 is MGHRA and CDR2 YSYEKL. The CDR3 length is 15 residues. The CDR3 protein is CASSPSGVDAGELFF. CDR3 bases: TGCGCCAGCAGCCCGTCAGGGGTCGACGCCGGGGAGCTGTTTTTT.

The chain has TRBV7-9 and TRBJ2-7; 12 positions match TRBD2. V was pared by 5 bases and J by 8 bases, with 13 bases of the junction left unmatched. This CDR3 contains 16 residues. The germline gives CDR1 SEHNR, CDR2 FQNEAQ (reference sequence). The CDR3 DNA reads TGTGCCAGCAGCCCATCCACTAGCGGGAGGATTATCCAGCAGTACTTC. Protein product: CASSPSTSGRIIQQYF.

Of note for this clone: The sample carries other DNA sequences with the same CDR3. The rearrangement uses TRBV28 and TRBJ2-7; unclear D gene. The CDR3 runs 11 residues. Germline CDR1 reads MDHEN; CDR2 reads SYDVKM. V gave up 2 bases and J gave up 5 bases, with 4 bases separating them. CDR3 amino acids: CASSLRHEQYF. CDR3 nucleotide sequence: TGTGCCAGCAGTTTACGGCACGAGCAGTACTTC.

This chain links TRBV11-3 with TRBJ2-1; D is unresolved. This CDR3 contains 16 residues. V lost 3 bases to trimming and J lost 3 bases, with 15 bases between them. Germline CDR1 and CDR2: SGHNT and YENEEA. CDR3 in DNA: TGTGCCAGCAGCTTCCGATCGGGCCCACTCTACAATGAGCAGTTCTTC. It codes for CASSFRSGPLYNEQFF.

As concerns this clone: This may come from a read error, since a much larger clone is one base off. The V gene is TRBV5-5, the J gene TRBJ2-5; D uncertain. The CDR3 has 12 amino acids. V lost 0 bases, J lost 4 bases, and 4 bases lay in between. Germline V gene sequence: CDR1 SGHKS, CDR2 YYEKEE (reference sequence). CDR3 sequence (DNA): TGTGCCAGCAGCTTGGACGGAGAGACCCAGTACTTC. Residues: CASSLDGETQYF.

V usage is TRBV27 and J usage is TRBJ2-5; 7 bases match TRBD2. V lost 9 bases and J lost 7; bases outside the gene matches: 20. Per germline, CDR1 MNHEY and CDR2 SMNVEV (reference sequence). The CDR3 contains 16 residues. The CDR3 sequence: CASNSPGAGTTGTQYF. The CDR3 region has the DNA TGTGCCAGTAACTCCCCTGGGGCAGGGACTACTGGGACCCAGTACTTC.

The chain uses TRBV4-1 and TRBJ1-6; 8 bases line up with TRBD1. The V and J ends lost 5 bases and 10 bases, in that order; junction bases with no gene match: 10. This CDR3 region has 15 residues. CDR1 is MGHRA, CDR2 YSYEKL, per germline. The CDR3, as DNA: TGCGCCAGCAGCTTAGCCGACAGGGGTGGATCACCCCTCCACTTT. This encodes CASSLADRGGSPLHF.

The sample holds a few counts of this clone. The chain joins TRBV5-1 to TRBJ1-5; D uncertain. CDR3 size: 15 residues. Germline V gene data show CDR1 as SGHRS and CDR2 as YFSETQ. Trimming shortened V by 0 bases and J by 0 bases, and 7 bases separated the two germline ends. In nucleotides, the CDR3 is TGCGCCAGCAGCTTGGGCGTAAATAGCAATCAGCCCCAGCATTTT. Its translation: CASSLGVNSNQPQHF.

The chain combines TRBV7-2 with TRBJ1-2; a weak D match, TRBD1 (5 bases). V lost 1 base and J lost 4, with 19 bases in between. The CDR3 contains 17 residues. Germline V gives CDR1 SGHTA, CDR2 FQGNSA. In DNA, the CDR3 is TGTGCCAGCAGCTTAGTGGGCGGAGGGGCGGGCCCCTATGGCTACACCTTC. Amino acid sequence: CASSLVGGGAGPYGYTF.

In regard to this clone: The sample holds other DNA sequences that translate to the same CDR3. The chain couples TRBV28 to TRBJ1-1; D remains ambiguous. This CDR3 has 10 amino acids. Germline V gives CDR1 MDHEN, CDR2 SYDVKM. Trimming shortened V by 7 bases and J by 5 bases, and 5 bases separated the two germline ends. The CDR3 sequence: CASKRTEAFF. CDR3 nucleotide sequence: TGTGCCAGCAAGAGGACTGAAGCTTTCTTT.

This sequence joins TRBV11-3 and TRBJ2-5; 11 nucleotides agree with TRBD2. This CDR3 has 18 residues. V gave up 1 base and J gave up 6 bases; unmatched junction bases: 13. Germline lookup yields CDR1 SGHNT and CDR2 YENEEA. The CDR3 here is CASSLGATSGTYGQTQYF. CDR3 DNA: TGTGCCAGCAGCTTAGGGGCGACTAGCGGGACATATGGACAGACCCAGTACTTC.